The 2 T cell receptor beta chains in this list originate from one sample, sequenced in a study of blood T cells in healthy people across ages (dated by TCRdb to between 2014 and 2016). Receptor amplification or capture employed 5' RACE. This sample was sequenced with an Illumina HiSeq 2500. A second PCR of roughly 6 to 12 cycles was run with a J-beta primer mix and a sample-barcoded 5' primer. TCRdb trimmed the raw reads at Q25, called clones with MiXCR and kept productive beta chains. Each CDR3 protein appears once, grouped with its most common genes and DNA. Present in this sample are hundreds of thousands of distinct CDR3 sequences, 40% to 50% of which were seen just once. In total, the top ten clones hold about 32% of the sample. Sequenced sample: blood. The receptors stem from a man older than 75 in good health.

This clonotype was recorded a few times. The chain carries TRBV7-2 and TRBJ2-5; maybe TRBD2 (5 bases). V gave up 5 bases and J gave up 5 bases, with 18 bases separating them. This CDR3 spans 15 amino acids. The germline V gene encodes CDR1 SGHTA and CDR2 FQGNSA. The CDR3 sequence: CASSPTPTAGETQYF. In nucleotides, the CDR3 is TGTGCCAGCAGCCCGACGCCGACCGCGGGTGAGACCCAGTACTTC.

This clonotype appeared many times. V is TRBV5-1 and J is TRBJ2-7; D perhaps matches TRBD1 (6 bases). Per the germline V gene, CDR1 is SGHRS and CDR2 is YFSETQ. V lost 0 bases to trimming and J lost 4 bases, with 20 bases between them. The CDR3 consists of 17 residues. The CDR3 here is CASSLGPGHENLYEQYF. The DNA of the CDR3 is TGCGCCAGCAGCTTGGGTCCGGGACACGAAAACCTTTACGAGCAGTACTTC.